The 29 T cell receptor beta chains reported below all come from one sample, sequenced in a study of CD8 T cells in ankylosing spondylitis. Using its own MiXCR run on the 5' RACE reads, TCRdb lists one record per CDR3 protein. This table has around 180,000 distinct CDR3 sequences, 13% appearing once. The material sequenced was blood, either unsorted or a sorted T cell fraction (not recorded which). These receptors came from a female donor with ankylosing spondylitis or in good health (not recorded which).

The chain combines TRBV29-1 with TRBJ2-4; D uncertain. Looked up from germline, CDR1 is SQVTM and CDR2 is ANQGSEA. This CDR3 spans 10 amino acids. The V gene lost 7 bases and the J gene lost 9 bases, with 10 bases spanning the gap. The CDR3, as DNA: TGCAGCGCATGGTCGGGCATTCAGTACTTC. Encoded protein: CSAWSGIQYF.

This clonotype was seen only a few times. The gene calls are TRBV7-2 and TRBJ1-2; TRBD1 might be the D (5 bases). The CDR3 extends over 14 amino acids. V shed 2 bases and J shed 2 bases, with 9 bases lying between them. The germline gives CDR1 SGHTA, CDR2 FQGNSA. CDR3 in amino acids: CASSLSPGNYGYTF. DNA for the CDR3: TGTGCCAGCAGCTTAAGTCCAGGGAACTATGGCTACACCTTC.

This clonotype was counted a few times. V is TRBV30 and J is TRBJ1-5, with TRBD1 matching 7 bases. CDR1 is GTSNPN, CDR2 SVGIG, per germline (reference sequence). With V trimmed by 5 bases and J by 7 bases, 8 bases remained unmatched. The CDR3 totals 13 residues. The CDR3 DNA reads TGTGCCTGGGCGGGAGGGGGCGGACAGCCCCAGCATTTT. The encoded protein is CAWAGGGGQPQHF. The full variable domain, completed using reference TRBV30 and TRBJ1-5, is SQTIHQWPATLVQPVGSPLSLECTVEGTSNPNLYWYRQAAGRGLQLLFYSVGIGQISSEVPQNLSASRPQDRQFILSSKKLLLSDSGFYLCAWAGGGGQPQHFGDGTRLSIL.

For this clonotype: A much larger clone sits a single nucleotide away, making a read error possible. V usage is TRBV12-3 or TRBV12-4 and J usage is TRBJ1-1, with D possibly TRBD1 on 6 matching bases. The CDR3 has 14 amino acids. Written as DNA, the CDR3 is TGTGCCAGCGGTTTAGGCCCTACAGGGTCTGAAGCTTTCTTT. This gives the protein CASGLGPTGSEAFF.

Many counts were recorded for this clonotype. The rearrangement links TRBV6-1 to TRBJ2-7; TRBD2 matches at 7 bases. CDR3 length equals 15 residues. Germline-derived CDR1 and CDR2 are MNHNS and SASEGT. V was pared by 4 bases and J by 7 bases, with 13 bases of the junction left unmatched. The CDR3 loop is CASSGPSGSLEEQYF. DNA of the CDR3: TGTGCCAGCAGTGGTCCTAGCGGTTCCTTAGAGGAGCAGTACTTC.

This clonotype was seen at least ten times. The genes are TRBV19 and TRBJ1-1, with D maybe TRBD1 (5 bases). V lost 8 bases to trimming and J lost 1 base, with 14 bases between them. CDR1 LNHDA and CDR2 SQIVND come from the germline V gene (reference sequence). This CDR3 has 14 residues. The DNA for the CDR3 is TGTGCCAGTCGCGTGAGGGGAGGGAACACTGAAGCTTTCTTT. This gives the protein CASRVRGGNTEAFF.

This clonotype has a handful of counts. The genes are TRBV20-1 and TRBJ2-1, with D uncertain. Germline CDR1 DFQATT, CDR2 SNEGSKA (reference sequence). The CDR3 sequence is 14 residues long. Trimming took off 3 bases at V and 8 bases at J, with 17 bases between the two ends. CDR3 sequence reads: CSARLSGPADEQFF. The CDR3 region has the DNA TGCAGTGCTAGGTTATCAGGTCCCGCGGATGAGCAGTTCTTC.

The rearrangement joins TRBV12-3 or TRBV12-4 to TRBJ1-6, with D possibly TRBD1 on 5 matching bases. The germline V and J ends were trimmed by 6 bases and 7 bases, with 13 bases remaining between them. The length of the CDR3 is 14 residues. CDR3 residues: CASRRRGENSPLHF. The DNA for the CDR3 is TGTGCCAGCAGGAGGCGGGGGGAGAATTCACCCCTCCACTTT.

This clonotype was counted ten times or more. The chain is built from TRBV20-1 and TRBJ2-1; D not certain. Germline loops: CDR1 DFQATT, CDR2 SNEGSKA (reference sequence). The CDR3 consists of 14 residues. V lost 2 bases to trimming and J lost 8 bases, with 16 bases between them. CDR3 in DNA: TGCAGTGCTAGATCCCTAGACCTTTGGGATGAGCAGTTCTTC. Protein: CSARSLDLWDEQFF.

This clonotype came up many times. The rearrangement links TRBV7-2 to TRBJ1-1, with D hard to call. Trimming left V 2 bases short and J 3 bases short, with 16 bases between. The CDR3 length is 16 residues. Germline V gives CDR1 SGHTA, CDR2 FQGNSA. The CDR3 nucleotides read TGTGCCAGCAGCTTAAGTGGTTGGTTATTGGACACTGAAGCTTTCTTT. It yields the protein CASSLSGWLLDTEAFF.

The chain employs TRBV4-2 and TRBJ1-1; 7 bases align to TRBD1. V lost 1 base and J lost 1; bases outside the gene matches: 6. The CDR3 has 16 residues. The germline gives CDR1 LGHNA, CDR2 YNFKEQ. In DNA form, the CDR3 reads TGTGCCAGCAGCCAAGGACAGGGCGTCCAGAACACTGAAGCTTTCTTT. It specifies CASSQGQGVQNTEAFF.

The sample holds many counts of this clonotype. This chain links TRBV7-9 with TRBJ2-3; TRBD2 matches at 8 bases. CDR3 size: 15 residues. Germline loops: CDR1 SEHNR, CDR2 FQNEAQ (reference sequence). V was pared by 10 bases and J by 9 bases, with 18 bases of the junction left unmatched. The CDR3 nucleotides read TGTGCCACCTCAAAGGTAGCGGGGCTTCGTGTCACGCAGTATTTT. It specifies CATSKVAGLRVTQYF.

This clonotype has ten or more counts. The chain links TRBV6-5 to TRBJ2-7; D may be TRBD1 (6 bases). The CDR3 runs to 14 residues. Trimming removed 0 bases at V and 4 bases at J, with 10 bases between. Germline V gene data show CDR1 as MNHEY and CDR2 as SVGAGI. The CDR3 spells CASSYSRQGYEQYF. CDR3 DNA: TGTGCCAGCAGTTACTCGAGGCAGGGGTACGAGCAGTACTTC.

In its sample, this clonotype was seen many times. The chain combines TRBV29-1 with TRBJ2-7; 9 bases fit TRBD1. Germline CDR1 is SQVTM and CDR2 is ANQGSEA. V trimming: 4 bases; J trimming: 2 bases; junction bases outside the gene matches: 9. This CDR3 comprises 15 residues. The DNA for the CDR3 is TGCAGCGTTGGGGGAGGACAGGGGCTAGCCTACGAGCAGTACTTC. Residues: CSVGGGQGLAYEQYF.

Here the CDR3 DNA reads TGCGCCAGCAGCCAAATCCAAGACGGGACAGGGGAAGACGGGGAGCTGTTTTTT. It codes for CASSQIQDGTGEDGELFF. This chain links TRBV4-3 with TRBJ2-2, with 10 bases matching TRBD1. The junction had 13 bases not matched to a gene; V was cut back by 2 bases and J by 7 bases. This CDR3 contains 18 residues. Germline-derived CDR1 and CDR2 are LGHNA and YSLEER.

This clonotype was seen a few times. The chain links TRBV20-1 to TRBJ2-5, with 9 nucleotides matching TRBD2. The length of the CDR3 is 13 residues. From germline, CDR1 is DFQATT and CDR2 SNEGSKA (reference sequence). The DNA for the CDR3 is TGCAGCGGGGTAGCGGGAGTTAGAGAGACCCAGTACTTC. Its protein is CSGVAGVRETQYF.

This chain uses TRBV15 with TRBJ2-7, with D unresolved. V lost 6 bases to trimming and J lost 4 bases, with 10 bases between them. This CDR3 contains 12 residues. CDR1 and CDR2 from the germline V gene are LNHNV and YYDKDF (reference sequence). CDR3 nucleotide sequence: TGTGCCACCAGGGCGCTGGGGTACGAGCAGTACTTC. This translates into CATRALGYEQYF.

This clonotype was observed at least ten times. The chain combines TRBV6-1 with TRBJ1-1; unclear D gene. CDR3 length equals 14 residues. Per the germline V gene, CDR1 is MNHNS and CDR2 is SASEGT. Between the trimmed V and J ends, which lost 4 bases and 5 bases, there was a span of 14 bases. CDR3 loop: CASSAVGPKTEAFF. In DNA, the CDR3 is TGTGCCAGCAGTGCCGTGGGCCCCAAGACTGAAGCTTTCTTT.

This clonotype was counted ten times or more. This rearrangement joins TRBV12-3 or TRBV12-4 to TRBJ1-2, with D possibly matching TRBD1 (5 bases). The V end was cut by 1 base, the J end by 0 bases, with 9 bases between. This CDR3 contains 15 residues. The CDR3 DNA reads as TGTGCCAGCAGTTTAGGACAGCATGCTAACTATGGCTACACCTTC. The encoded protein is CASSLGQHANYGYTF.

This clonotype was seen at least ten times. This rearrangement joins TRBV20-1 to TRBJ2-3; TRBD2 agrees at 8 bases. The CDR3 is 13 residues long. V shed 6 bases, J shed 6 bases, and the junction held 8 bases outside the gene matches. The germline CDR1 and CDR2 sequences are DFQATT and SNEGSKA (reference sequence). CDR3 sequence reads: CSAPIGGADTQYF. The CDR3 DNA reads TGCAGTGCCCCAATCGGGGGGGCGGATACGCAGTATTTT.

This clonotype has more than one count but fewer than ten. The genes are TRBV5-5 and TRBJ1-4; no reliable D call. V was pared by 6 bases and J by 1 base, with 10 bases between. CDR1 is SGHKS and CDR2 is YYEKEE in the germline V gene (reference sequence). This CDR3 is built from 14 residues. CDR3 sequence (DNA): TGTGCCAGCAAAATCACGGGAACTAATGAAAAACTGTTTTTT. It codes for CASKITGTNEKLFF.

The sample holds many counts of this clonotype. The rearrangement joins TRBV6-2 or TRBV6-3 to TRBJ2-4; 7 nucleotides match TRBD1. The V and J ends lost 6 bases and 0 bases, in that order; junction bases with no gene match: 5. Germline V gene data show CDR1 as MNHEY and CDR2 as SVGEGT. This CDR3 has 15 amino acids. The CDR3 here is CASRRTGVAKNIQYF. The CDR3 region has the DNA TGTGCCAGCAGGCGAACAGGGGTAGCCAAAAACATTCAGTACTTC.

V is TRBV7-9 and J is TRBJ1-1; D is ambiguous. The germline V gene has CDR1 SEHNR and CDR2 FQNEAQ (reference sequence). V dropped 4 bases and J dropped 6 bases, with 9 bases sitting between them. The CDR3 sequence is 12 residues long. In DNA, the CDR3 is TGTGCCAGCAGCTATTGGGTTTCTGAAGCTTTCTTT. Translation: CASSYWVSEAFF.

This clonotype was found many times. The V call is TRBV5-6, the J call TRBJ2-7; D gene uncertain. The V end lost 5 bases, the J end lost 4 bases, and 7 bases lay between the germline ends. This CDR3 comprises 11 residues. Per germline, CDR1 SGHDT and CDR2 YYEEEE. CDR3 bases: TGTGCCAGCAGTACTGGTTACGAGCAGTACTTC. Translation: CASSTGYEQYF.

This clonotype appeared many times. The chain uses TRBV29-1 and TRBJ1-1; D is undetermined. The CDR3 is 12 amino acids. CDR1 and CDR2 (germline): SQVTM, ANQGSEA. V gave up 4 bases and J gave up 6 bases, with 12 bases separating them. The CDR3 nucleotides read TGCAGCGTTGTACGGAGGGATGCTGAAGCTTTCTTT. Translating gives CSVVRRDAEAFF. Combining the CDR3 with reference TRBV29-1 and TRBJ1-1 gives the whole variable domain SAVISQKPSRDICQRGTSLTIQCQVDSQVTMMFWYRQQPGQSLTLIATANQGSEATYESGFVIDKFPISRPNLTFSTLTVSNMSPEDSSIYLCSVVRRDAEAFFGQGTRLTVV.

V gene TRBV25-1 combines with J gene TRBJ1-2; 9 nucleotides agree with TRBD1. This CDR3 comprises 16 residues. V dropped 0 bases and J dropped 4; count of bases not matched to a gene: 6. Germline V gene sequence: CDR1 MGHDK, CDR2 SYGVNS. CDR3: CASSEYSGQGAYGYTF. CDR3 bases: TGTGCCAGCAGTGAATATTCGGGACAGGGAGCCTATGGCTACACCTTC.

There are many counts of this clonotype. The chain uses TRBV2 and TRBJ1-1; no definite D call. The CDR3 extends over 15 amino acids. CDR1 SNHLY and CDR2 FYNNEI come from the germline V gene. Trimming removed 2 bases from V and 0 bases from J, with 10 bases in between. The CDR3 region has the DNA TGTGCCAGCAGTGAATCGGCAGTCATGAACACTGAAGCTTTCTTT. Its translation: CASSESAVMNTEAFF.

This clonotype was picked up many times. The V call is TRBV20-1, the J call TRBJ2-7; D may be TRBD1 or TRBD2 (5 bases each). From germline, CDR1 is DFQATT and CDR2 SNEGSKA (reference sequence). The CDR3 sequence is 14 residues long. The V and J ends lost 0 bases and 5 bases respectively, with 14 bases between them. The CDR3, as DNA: TGCAGTGCTAGAGACGGGGTCAGGGTGCACGAGCAGTACTTC. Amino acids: CSARDGVRVHEQYF.

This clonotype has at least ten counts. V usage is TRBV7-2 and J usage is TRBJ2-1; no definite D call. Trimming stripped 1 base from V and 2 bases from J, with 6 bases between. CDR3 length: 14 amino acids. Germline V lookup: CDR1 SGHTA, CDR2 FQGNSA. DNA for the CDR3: TGTGCCAGCAGCTTAGTGGGTACCTACAATGAGCAGTTCTTC. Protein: CASSLVGTYNEQFF. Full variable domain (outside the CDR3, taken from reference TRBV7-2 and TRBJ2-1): GAGVSQSPSNKVTEKGKDVELRCDPISGHTALYWYRQSLGQGLEFLIYFQGNSAPDKSGLPSDRFSAERTGGSVSTLTIQRTQQEDSAVYLCASSLVGTYNEQFFGPGTRLTVL.